The TCR beta chain under discussion was sequenced for a study of T cell responses to AZD1222 COVID-19 vaccine. TCRdb's copy holds only in-frame clones and misses some; the assay was immunoSEQ multiplex PCR. This sample carries over 70,000 clones, approximately 90% of them seen once, and the ten largest clones take under 5.5%. In its sample, this clone was seen once. The antigen remains undetermined. Study results and caveats: Dominant CD4 TCR responses targeted spike regions 160-218 and 743-854.

The sequenced sample was peripheral blood, obtained 28 days after the second AZD1222 dose. The receptor comes from an adult who received the AZD1222 COVID-19 vaccine.

The CDR3 sequence: CASSSAAGVDSPLHF. The CDR3 bases are TGTGCCAGCAGCTCCGCGGCGGGCGTGGATTCACCCCTCCACTTT. V usage is TRBV9 and J usage is TRBJ1-6; D is unclear. The CDR3 totals 15 residues. V shed 4 bases and J shed 8 bases, with 16 bases lying between them. Germline V gene data show CDR1 as SGDLS and CDR2 as YYNGEE.